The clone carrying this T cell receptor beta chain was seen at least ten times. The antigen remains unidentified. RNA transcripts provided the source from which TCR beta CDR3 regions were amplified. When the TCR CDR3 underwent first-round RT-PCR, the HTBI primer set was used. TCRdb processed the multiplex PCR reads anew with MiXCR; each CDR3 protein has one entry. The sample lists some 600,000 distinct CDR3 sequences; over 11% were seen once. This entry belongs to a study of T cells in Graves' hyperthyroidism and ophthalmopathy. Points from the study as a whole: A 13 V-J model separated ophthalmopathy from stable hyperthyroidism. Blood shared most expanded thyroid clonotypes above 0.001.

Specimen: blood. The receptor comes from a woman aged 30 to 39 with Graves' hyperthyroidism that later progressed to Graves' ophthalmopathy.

The CDR3, as DNA: TGCAGTGCCAGGGACTACCAAGAGACCCAGTACTTC. Translating it yields CSARDYQETQYF. The chain combines TRBV20-1 with TRBJ2-5, with a possible D match to TRBD2 (6 bases). V was pared by 6 bases and J by 0 bases, with 8 bases between. This CDR3 has 12 residues. Germline CDR1 reads DFQATT; CDR2 reads SNEGSKA (reference sequence).